This T cell receptor beta chain was sequenced during a study of T cells in Graves' hyperthyroidism and ophthalmopathy. General study points: Most clonotypes expanded in thyroid above 0.001 were likewise present in blood.

V dropped 5 bases and J dropped 6; count of bases not matched to a gene: 10. The germline V gene encodes CDR1 SGHTA and CDR2 FQGNSA. The CDR3 contains 15 residues. The CDR3 regions of TCR beta were amplified from RNA transcripts. An initial round of RT-PCR targeting the TCR CDR3 relied on the HTBI primer set. Each CDR3 protein gets one entry after TCRdb re-called the multiplex PCR reads with MiXCR. The repertoire holds more than 95,000 distinct CDR3 sequences, with approximately 50% as singletons. A remark on this clonotype: Its antigen is unidentified.

Diagnoses were established using clinical symptoms, serum thyroxine and TRAb, thyroid ultrasound and orbital computed tomography. This chain connects TRBV7-2 to TRBJ2-5, with 9 bases aligning to TRBD2. Sequenced material: blood. The receptor was isolated from a man aged 40-50 years with Graves' hyperthyroidism. As DNA, the CDR3 is TGTGCCAGCAGCCGGACGGCGAGCGGGGGGAAGACCCAGTACTTC. Translated, it gives CASSRTASGGKTQYF.